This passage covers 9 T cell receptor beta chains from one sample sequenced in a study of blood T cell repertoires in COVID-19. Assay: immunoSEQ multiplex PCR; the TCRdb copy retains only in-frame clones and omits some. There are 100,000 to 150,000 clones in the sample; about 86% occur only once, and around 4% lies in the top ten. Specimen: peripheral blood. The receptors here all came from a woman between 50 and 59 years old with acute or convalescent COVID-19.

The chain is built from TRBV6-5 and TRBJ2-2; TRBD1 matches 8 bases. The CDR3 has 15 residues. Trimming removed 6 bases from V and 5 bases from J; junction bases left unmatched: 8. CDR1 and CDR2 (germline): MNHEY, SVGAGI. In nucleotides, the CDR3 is TGTGCCAGCAGGAACAGGGGGAATCGAACCGGGGAGCTGTTTTTT. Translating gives CASRNRGNRTGELFF.

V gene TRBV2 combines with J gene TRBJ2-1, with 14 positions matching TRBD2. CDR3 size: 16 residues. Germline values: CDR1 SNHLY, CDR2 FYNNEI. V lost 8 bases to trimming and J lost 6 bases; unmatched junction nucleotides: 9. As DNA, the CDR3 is TGTGCCAGCTCGACTAGCGGGAGGGCCGCTCGCAATGAGCAGTTCTTC. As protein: CASSTSGRAARNEQFF.

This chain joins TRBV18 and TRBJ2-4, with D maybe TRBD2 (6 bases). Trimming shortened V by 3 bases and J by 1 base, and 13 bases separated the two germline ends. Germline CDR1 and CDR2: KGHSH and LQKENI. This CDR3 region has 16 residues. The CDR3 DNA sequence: TGTGCCAGCTCACCTAGTGGAGGGAAGGCCAAAAACATTCAGTACTTC. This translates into CASSPSGGKAKNIQYF.

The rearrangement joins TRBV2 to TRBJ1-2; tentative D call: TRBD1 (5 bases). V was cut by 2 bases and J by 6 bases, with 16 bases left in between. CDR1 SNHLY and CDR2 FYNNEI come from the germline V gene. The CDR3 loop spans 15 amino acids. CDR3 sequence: CASSENFPQANGYTF. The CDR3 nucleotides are TGTGCCAGCAGTGAAAACTTTCCACAGGCCAATGGCTACACCTTC.

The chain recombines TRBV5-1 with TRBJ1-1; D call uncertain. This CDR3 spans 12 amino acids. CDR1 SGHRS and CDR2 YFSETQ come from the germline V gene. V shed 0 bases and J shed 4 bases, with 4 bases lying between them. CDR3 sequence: CASSLGSTEAFF. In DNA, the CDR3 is TGCGCCAGCAGCTTGGGTAGCACTGAAGCTTTCTTT. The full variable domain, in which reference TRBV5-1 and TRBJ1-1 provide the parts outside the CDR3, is KAGVTQTPRYLIKTRGQQVTLSCSPISGHRSVSWYQQTPGQGLQFLFEYFSETQRNKGNFPGRFSGRQFSNSRSEMNVSTLELGDSALYLCASSLGSTEAFFGQGTRLTVV.

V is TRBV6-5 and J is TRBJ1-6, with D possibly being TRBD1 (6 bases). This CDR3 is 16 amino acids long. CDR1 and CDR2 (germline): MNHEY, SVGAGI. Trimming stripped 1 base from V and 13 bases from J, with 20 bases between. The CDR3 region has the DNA TGTGCCAGCAGTTACTGGGACGACAGGCTTTTGAATCCCCTCCACTTT. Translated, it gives CASSYWDDRLLNPLHF.

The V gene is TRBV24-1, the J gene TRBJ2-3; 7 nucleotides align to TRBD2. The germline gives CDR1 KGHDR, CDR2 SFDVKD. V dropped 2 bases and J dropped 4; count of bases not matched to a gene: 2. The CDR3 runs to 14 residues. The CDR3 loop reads CATSDSLAADTQYF. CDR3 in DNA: TGTGCCACCAGTGATTCGCTAGCGGCAGATACGCAGTATTTT.

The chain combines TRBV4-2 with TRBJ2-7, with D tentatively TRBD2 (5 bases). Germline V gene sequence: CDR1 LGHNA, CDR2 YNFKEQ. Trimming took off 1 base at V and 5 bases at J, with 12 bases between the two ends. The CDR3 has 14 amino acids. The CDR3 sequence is CASSQASSPHEQYF. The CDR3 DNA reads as TGTGCCAGCAGCCAAGCTAGCTCCCCCCACGAGCAGTACTTC.

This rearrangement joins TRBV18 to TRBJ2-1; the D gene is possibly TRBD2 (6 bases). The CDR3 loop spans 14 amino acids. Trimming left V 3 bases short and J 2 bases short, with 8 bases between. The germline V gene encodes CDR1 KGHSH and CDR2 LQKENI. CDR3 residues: CASSPGGTYNEQFF. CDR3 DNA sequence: TGTGCCAGCTCACCCGGGGGAACCTACAATGAGCAGTTCTTC.